A single T cell receptor (beta chain) is shown here with its context. The data were obtained in a study of blood T cell repertoires in COVID-19. Produced via immunoSEQ multiplex PCR; TCRdb's table is partial and in-frame only. This table has some 170,000 clones, 80% to 90% appearing once. The clonotype originates from a man over 45 who had recovered from COVID-19. Sequenced sample: PBMCs or T cells enriched from blood (not recorded which).

CDR3 residues: CATSDPSGGNEQYF. The CDR3, as DNA: TGTGCCACCAGTGATCCCAGCGGGGGGAACGAGCAGTACTTC. The rearrangement joins TRBV24-1 to TRBJ2-7; TRBD2 matches 9 bases. The CDR3 is 14 residues long. The V gene's germline CDR1 is KGHDR and CDR2 SFDVKD. Trimming at V came to 3 bases and at J to 5 bases, leaving 4 bases not matched to a gene.